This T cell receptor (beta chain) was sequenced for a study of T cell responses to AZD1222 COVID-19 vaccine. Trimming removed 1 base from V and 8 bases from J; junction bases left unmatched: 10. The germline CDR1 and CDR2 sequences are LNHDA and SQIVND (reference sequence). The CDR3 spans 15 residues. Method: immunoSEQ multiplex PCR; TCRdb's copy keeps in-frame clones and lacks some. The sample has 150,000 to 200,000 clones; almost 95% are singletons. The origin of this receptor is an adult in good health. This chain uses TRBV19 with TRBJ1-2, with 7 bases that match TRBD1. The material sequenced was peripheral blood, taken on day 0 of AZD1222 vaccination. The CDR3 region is CASSIADRAGSGYTF. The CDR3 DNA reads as TGTGCCAGTAGTATAGCAGACAGGGCCGGATCGGGCTACACCTTC.